The 19 T cell receptor beta chains below all came from one sample that was sequenced in a study of blood T cell repertoires in COVID-19. Data came from immunoSEQ multiplex PCR; TCRdb stores just in-frame clones and leaves some out. This sample yields 70,000 to 95,000 clones, of which 75% to 90% are seen a single time; roughly 5% belongs to the top ten. Material for sequencing was peripheral blood. The receptor source for this set is a man aged 50 or older with active COVID-19.

This chain links TRBV7-9 with TRBJ1-6; no definite D call. Germline CDR1 and CDR2: SEHNR and FQNEAQ (reference sequence). Trimming cost V 0 bases and J 11 bases, with 23 bases left between them. The CDR3 covers 18 residues. CDR3 coding DNA: TGTGCCAGCAGCTTAGCGGCGGGGAAGGGTCCATCTGCCGCACCCCTCCACTTT. Translating gives CASSLAAGKGPSAAPLHF.

This clone appeared a single time. V is TRBV2 and J is TRBJ1-5; a possible D gene is TRBD1 (5 bases). The CDR3 runs to 14 residues. V was clipped by 6 bases and J by 2 bases, with 11 bases between them. CDR1 and CDR2 from the germline V gene are SNHLY and FYNNEI. This chain's CDR3 is CASRGDSGNQPQHF. The CDR3 nucleotides read TGTGCCAGCAGGGGCGACAGTGGCAATCAGCCCCAGCATTTT.

The V call is TRBV28, the J call TRBJ1-2; possible D gene TRBD1, 6 bases. Germline V lookup: CDR1 MDHEN, CDR2 SYDVKM. This CDR3 has 15 amino acids. V was trimmed by 6 bases and J by 6 bases, leaving 20 bases between them. CDR3 DNA: TGTGCCAGCAGGTTTCCCTCCGGGACATTAAATGGCTACACCTTC. Protein: CASRFPSGTLNGYTF.

This clone occurred a few times. This chain uses TRBV28 with TRBJ2-6; unclear D gene. This CDR3 comprises 13 residues. Trimming took off 7 bases at V and 4 bases at J, with 8 bases between the two ends. Germline values: CDR1 MDHEN, CDR2 SYDVKM. The CDR3 reads CASKLAGANVLTF. The CDR3 DNA reads TGTGCCAGCAAACTCGCCGGGGCCAACGTCCTGACTTTC.

V gene TRBV28 combines with J gene TRBJ1-2; TRBD1 aligns across 9 bases. The V segment lost 6 bases and the J segment 2 bases; nucleotides outside the gene matches: 4. Germline V gene lookup returns CDR1 MDHEN and CDR2 SYDVKM. This CDR3 has 14 amino acids. The CDR3 DNA reads as TGTGCCAGCAGAATACAGGGGGCAAACTATGGCTACACCTTC. This encodes CASRIQGANYGYTF.

This clone appeared once. The chain employs TRBV11-2 and TRBJ2-1; 7 bases align to TRBD2. The germline CDR1 and CDR2 sequences are SGHAT and FQNNGV. V trimming: 5 bases; J trimming: 7 bases; junction bases outside the gene matches: 5. The CDR3 spans 13 residues. CDR3 sequence reads: CASSRGRGNEQFF. CDR3 bases: TGTGCCAGCAGCCGCGGGAGAGGGAATGAGCAGTTCTTC. Filled out from reference TRBV11-2 and TRBJ2-1, the complete variable domain reads EAGVAQSPRYKIIEKRQSVAFWCNPISGHATLYWYQQILGQGPKLLIQFQNNGVVDDSQLPKDRFSAERLKGVDSTLKIQPAKLEDSAVYLCASSRGRGNEQFFGPGTRLTVL.

The V call is TRBV5-1, the J call TRBJ1-1, with D uncertain. This CDR3 has 14 residues. Trimming removed 2 bases at V and 3 bases at J, with 11 bases between. CDR1 and CDR2 (germline): SGHRS, YFSETQ. The CDR3 nucleotides read TGCGCCAGCAGCTTCTCTATGTCCTACACTGAAGCTTTCTTT. Amino acid sequence: CASSFSMSYTEAFF.

The V gene is TRBV29-1, the J gene TRBJ2-6; 9 nucleotides match TRBD1. V dropped 6 bases and J dropped 4; count of bases not matched to a gene: 4. In germline, CDR1 is SQVTM, CDR2 ANQGSEA. The CDR3 contains 14 residues. The chain's CDR3 is CSVGTGRGANVLTF. As DNA, the CDR3 is TGCAGCGTGGGGACAGGGCGGGGGGCCAACGTCCTGACTTTC.

V is TRBV7-2 and J is TRBJ1-1; 7 bases are shared with TRBD1. Germline V gene data show CDR1 as SGHTA and CDR2 as FQGNSA. V trimming: 2 bases; J trimming: 5 bases; junction bases outside the gene matches: 11. The length of the CDR3 is 16 residues. As DNA, the CDR3 is TGTGCCAGCAGCTTAAGGTGGGGCAGGGGGGATACTGAAGCTTTCTTT. As protein: CASSLRWGRGDTEAFF.

The J gene is TRBJ2-5, the V gene TRBV2; 10 bases map to TRBD1. J gave up 4 bases and V 4 bases, and 3 bases lay outside the gene matches. The CDR3 has 14 residues. Germline V gives CDR1 SNHLY, CDR2 FYNNEI. In DNA, the CDR3 is TGTGCCAGCAGTGGGTGGACAGGGGGAGAGACCCAGTACTTC. This translates into CASSGWTGGETQYF.

The chain uses TRBV28 and TRBJ1-4, with D possibly matching TRBD1 (5 bases). V lost 6 bases, J lost 3 bases, and 20 bases lay in between. The germline CDR1 and CDR2 sequences are MDHEN and SYDVKM. CDR3 size: 17 residues. The CDR3, as DNA: TGTGCCAGCAGCTCCCAGACAGCACCCAGGGCTAATGAAAAACTGTTTTTT. Translating it yields CASSSQTAPRANEKLFF.

The chain links TRBV28 to TRBJ1-2; D is undetermined. Trimming pared 6 bases from V and 4 bases from J, leaving 18 bases between. This CDR3 comprises 15 residues. Per the germline V gene, CDR1 is MDHEN and CDR2 is SYDVKM. For the CDR3, the DNA is TGTGCCAGCAGATCCTCAGCGGAGTCGACCTATGGCTACACCTTC. Its translation is CASRSSAESTYGYTF.

CDR3 loop: CASSSESGASYEQYF. The CDR3 DNA is TGTGCCAGCAGCTCGGAGAGCGGGGCCTCCTACGAGCAGTACTTC. J is TRBJ2-7 and V is TRBV7-2; 7 bases are shared with TRBD2. J was trimmed by 0 bases and V by 4 bases; bases with no gene match: 6. Germline V lookup: CDR1 SGHTA, CDR2 FQGNSA. This CDR3 is built from 15 residues. Full variable domain (outside the CDR3, taken from reference TRBV7-2 and TRBJ2-7): GAGVSQSPSNKVTEKGKDVELRCDPISGHTALYWYRQSLGQGLEFLIYFQGNSAPDKSGLPSDRFSAERTGGSVSTLTIQRTQQEDSAVYLCASSSESGASYEQYFGPGTRLTVT.

The chain employs TRBV9 and TRBJ2-1, with 10 nucleotides matching TRBD1. Germline V lookup: CDR1 SGDLS, CDR2 YYNGEE. The CDR3 sequence is 16 residues long. Trimming at V came to 0 bases and at J to 2 bases, leaving 2 bases not matched to a gene. The CDR3, as DNA: TGTGCCAGCAGCGTAGGACAGGGGGCAGCCTACAATGAGCAGTTCTTC. Its protein product is CASSVGQGAAYNEQFF.

The gene calls are TRBV3-1 (or the pseudogene TRBV3-2) and TRBJ1-1; tentatively, D is TRBD1 (6 bases). This CDR3 has 16 amino acids. Trimming cost V 2 bases and J 1 base, with 14 bases left between them. Germline V lookup: CDR1 LGHDT, CDR2 YNNKEL (reference sequence). CDR3 nucleotide sequence: TGTGCCAGCAGCCAATCGTCCAGGGGACGGAACACTGAAGCTTTCTTT. Its protein product is CASSQSSRGRNTEAFF.

This chain links TRBV5-5 with TRBJ1-2, with 8 bases lining up with TRBD1. Germline V CDR1 and CDR2: SGHKS, YYEKEE (reference sequence). CDR3 size: 15 residues. Trimming took 0 bases from V and 0 from J; bases not matched to a gene: 1. The DNA of the CDR3 is TGTGCCAGCAGCTTGGCGGGACAGGCTAACTATGGCTACACCTTC. It translates to CASSLAGQANYGYTF.

This chain joins TRBV4-3 and TRBJ1-2; D unclear. Germline loops: CDR1 LGHNA, CDR2 YSLEER. CDR3 length: 14 amino acids. The ends were cut back, 0 bases at V and 2 bases at J, with 7 bases in the middle. CDR3 sequence reads: CASSQDPRNYGYTF. In nucleotides, the CDR3 is TGCGCCAGCAGCCAAGATCCCAGAAACTATGGCTACACCTTC.

The chain uses TRBV27 and TRBJ1-2; D unclear. The germline CDR1 and CDR2 sequences are MNHEY and SMNVEV (reference sequence). The CDR3 runs 15 residues. The V gene lost 2 bases and the J gene lost 5 bases, with 15 bases spanning the gap. The CDR3: CASSLASGRLYGYTF. DNA for the CDR3: TGTGCCAGCAGTTTAGCTTCCGGCAGACTATATGGCTACACCTTC.

This clone was observed a few times. V and J are TRBV2 and TRBJ1-1; 8 nucleotides line up with TRBD1. The CDR3 is 12 amino acids. Germline-derived CDR1 and CDR2 are SNHLY and FYNNEI. V gave up 8 bases and J gave up 4 bases; unmatched junction bases: 3. CDR3 loop: CASRTGFTEAFF. DNA of the CDR3: TGTGCCAGCCGGACAGGGTTCACTGAAGCTTTCTTT. Full variable domain (missing parts from reference TRBV2 and TRBJ1-1): EPEVTQTPSHQVTQMGQEVILRCVPISNHLYFYWYRQILGQKVEFLVSFYNNEISEKSEIFDDQFSVERPDGSNFTLKIRSTKLEDSAMYFCASRTGFTEAFFGQGTRLTVV.